The present entry profiles one TCR beta chain with its context. This clonotype came up many times. Which antigen it targets is not known. Per-base qualities were not stored, and no clone one base away is much larger. CDR1 and CDR2, per the germline V gene, are MNHEY and SVGAGI. Relative to germline, V is missing 6 bases and J is missing 11 bases, with 8 bases of the junction outside any gene match. The CDR3 covers 12 residues, taking in both the cysteine and the phenylalanine. The kept DNA is CDR3 alone, 36 bases in frame from the first base. The data were taken from a study of T cells in Graves' hyperthyroidism and ophthalmopathy (dated by TCRdb to the late 2010s). With regard to the full study: Peripheral blood was sampled at the time of initial diagnosis, prior to any treatment. Following sampling, methimazole starting at 30 mg daily was given to hyperthyroidism patients, and high-dose intravenous methylprednisolone was given to ophthalmopathy patients. According to the paper, TCR Vbeta CDR3 sequencing was carried out on 135 peripheral blood samples, which came from some 41 ophthalmopathy, around 74 hyperthyroidism and about 17 progressor patients. A discovery cohort of 95 to 100 patients, about 40 with Graves' ophthalmopathy and about 60 with stable Graves' hyperthyroidism, was used to find distinguishing TCR V-J signatures. In addition, the study compared T-cell repertoires in thyroid tissue and in blood from over 5 Graves' hyperthyroidism patients. The roughly 91 discovery patients were randomly split 7:3 into training and test sets. Prospective prediction of ophthalmopathy was tested in an independent validation cohort of 18 to 20 hyperthyroidism patients and 15 to 17 patients who later progressed to ophthalmopathy.

The TCR beta CDR3 regions were amplified from RNA transcripts. A first-round RT-PCR of the TCR CDR3 used the HTBI primer set with the Qiagen OneStep RT-PCR kit. Libraries were constructed in a second round of multiplex PCR, after which size selection and purification were carried out. Paired-end sequencing of the libraries was performed with 100 bp reads on an Illumina HiSeq2000. The study's own analysis went as follows. SOAPnuke was used to process the raw data, removing reads that contained adapters or uncalled bases, had a mean Phred below 15, or lacked an exact match to the constant primer or identifier. COPE v1.2.5 was used to merge the high-quality paired reads, and each unique nucleotide sequence was defined as a clonotype. MiTCR v1.1 was used to align the clonotypes against IMGT TRBV, TRBD and TRBJ reference segments. The analysis was restricted to V-J combinations with a frequency above 0.0001, which together covered about 99% of the repertoires. A TCS score was defined as the ratio between F50 (clonal expansion) and ExV (chaos), using BLOSUM62-based TCRdist between CDR3 peptides within each V-J. Welch's t-statistics and random forest reduced 450 to 600 V-J features to about 13, which were used in a naive Bayes classifier (R e1071). In TCRdb, the public reads were trimmed at Q25 with fastp and aligned with MiXCR, with productive beta chains retained. Each entry is one CDR3 protein sequence, shown with its most common DNA and genes. The V and J calls were determined by TCRdb, not by the authors. The sample data list 360,000 or so distinct CDR3 sequences, and around a sixth of these were observed just once. About a sixth of the sample goes to the ten largest clones.

Ophthalmopathy patients had moderately to severely active disease, Clinical Activity Score of at least 3, NOSPECS grade of at least 4, and duration under 3 months. Patients with uncontrolled infections, other autoimmune diseases, pregnancy or lactation were excluded. Diagnoses relied on clinical symptoms, serum thyroxine and TRAb, thyroid ultrasound and orbital computed tomography. PBMCs were isolated from around 10 ml of fresh peripheral blood by Ficoll-Paque density gradient centrifugation. Total RNA was extracted using Trizol reagent, and RNA quality was assessed on an Agilent 2100 Bioanalyzer. Points the paper makes about the study in general: A model built on a 13 V-J signature distinguished ophthalmopathy from stable hyperthyroidism, reaching 87.88% sensitivity and under 84% specificity in cross-validation and 80%/75% in testing. During validation, the model predicted progression to ophthalmopathy a median of roughly six months ahead of onset, with more than 55% sensitivity and 72.22% specificity. Sample size was not statistically predetermined, and blinding of investigators to group allocation was not performed. Most expanded thyroid clonotypes (frequency above 0.001) were also detected in blood, suggesting blood repertoires may reflect thyroid immune responses.

This TCR was recovered from a woman between 40 and 50 years old with Graves' ophthalmopathy. The V and J genes are TRBV6-5 and TRBJ1-1, with TRBD1 matching 8 junction bases. Material for sequencing was blood. The nucleotide sequence is TGTGCCAGCAGCCGAGGACAGGGCGGGGCTTTCTTT. Translated, it reads CASSRGQGGAFF.